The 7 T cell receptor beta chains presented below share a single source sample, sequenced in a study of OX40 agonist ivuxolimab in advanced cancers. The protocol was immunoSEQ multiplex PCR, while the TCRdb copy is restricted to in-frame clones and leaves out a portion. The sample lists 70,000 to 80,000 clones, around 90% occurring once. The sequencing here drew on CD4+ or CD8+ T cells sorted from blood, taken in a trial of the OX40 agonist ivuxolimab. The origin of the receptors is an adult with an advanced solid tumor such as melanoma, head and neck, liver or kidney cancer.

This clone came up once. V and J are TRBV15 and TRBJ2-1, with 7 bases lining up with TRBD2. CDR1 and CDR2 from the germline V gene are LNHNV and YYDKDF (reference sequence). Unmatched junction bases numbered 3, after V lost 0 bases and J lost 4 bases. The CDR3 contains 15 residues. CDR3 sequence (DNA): TGTGCCACCAGCAGAGAGGGGGGGGTATACAATGAGCAGTTCTTC. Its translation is CATSREGGVYNEQFF. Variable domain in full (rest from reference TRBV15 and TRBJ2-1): DAMVIQNPRYQVTQFGKPVTLSCSQTLNHNVMYWYQQKSSQAPKLLFHYYDKDFNNEADTPDNFQSRRPNTSFCFLDIRSPGLGDTAMYLCATSREGGVYNEQFFGPGTRLTVL.

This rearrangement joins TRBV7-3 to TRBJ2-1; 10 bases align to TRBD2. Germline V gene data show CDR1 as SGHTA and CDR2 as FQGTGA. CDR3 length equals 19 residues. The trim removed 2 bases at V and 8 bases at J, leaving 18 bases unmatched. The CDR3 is CASSLVGLAGAIPPDEQFF. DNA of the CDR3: TGTGCCAGCAGCTTAGTCGGGCTAGCGGGAGCTATCCCCCCCGATGAGCAGTTCTTC. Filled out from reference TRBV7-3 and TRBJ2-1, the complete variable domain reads GAGVSQTPSNKVTEKGKYVELRCDPISGHTALYWYRQSLGQGPEFLIYFQGTGAADDSGLPNDRFFAVRPEGSVSTLKIQRTERGDSAVYLCASSLVGLAGAIPPDEQFFGPGTRLTVL.

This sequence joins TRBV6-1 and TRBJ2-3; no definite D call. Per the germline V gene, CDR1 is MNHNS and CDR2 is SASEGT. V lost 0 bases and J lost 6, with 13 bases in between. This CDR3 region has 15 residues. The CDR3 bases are TGTGCCAGCAGTGAAGCGCCCACCCCCAGGGATACGCAGTATTTT. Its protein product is CASSEAPTPRDTQYF.

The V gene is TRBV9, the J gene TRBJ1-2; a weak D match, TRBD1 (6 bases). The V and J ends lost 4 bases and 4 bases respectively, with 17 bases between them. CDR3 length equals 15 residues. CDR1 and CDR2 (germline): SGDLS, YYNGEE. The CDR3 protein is CASSPEGVSRYGYTF. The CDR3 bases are TGTGCCAGCAGCCCAGAGGGGGTATCGCGCTATGGCTACACCTTC.

CDR3 bases: TGCGCCAGCAGCCAAACAAGCGGGGGGTGGGAGACCCAGTACTTC. It translates to CASSQTSGGWETQYF. V and J are TRBV4-1 and TRBJ2-5; TRBD2 aligns across 9 bases. V shed 2 bases and J 5 bases; nucleotides not matched to a gene: 6. This CDR3 contains 15 residues. From germline, CDR1 is MGHRA and CDR2 YSYEKL.

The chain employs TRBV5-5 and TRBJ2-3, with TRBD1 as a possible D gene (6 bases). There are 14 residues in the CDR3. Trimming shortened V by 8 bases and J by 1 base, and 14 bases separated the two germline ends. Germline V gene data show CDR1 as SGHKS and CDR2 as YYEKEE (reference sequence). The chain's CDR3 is CASNREWGTDTQYF. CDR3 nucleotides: TGTGCCAGTAACAGGGAGTGGGGCACAGATACGCAGTATTTT.

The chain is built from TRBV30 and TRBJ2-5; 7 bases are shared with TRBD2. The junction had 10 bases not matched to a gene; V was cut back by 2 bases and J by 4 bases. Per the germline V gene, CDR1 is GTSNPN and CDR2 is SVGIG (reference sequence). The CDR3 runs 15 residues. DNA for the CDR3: TGTGCCTGGAGTACCTCGGGAGGCCAAGGAGAGACCCAGTACTTC. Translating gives CAWSTSGGQGETQYF.